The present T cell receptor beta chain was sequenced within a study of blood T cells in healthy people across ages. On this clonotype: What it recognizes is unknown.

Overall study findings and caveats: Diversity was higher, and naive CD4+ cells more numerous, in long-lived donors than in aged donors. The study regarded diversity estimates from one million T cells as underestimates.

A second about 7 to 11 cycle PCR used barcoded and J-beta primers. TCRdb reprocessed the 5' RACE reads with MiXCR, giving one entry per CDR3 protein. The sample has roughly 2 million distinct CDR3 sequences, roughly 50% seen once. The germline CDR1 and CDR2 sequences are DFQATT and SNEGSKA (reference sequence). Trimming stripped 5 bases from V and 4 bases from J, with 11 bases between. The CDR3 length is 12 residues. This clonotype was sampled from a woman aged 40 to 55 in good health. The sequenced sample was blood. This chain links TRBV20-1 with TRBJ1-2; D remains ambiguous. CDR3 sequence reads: CSAAGALYGYTF. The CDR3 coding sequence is TGCAGTGCTGCAGGTGCCCTCTATGGCTACACCTTC.